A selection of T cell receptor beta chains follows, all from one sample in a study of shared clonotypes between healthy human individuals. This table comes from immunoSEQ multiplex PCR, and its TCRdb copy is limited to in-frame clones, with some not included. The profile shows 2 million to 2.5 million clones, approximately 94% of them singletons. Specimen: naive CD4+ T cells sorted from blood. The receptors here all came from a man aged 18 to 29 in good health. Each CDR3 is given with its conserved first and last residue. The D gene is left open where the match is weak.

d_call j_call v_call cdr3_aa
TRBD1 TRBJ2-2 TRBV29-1 CSAEQGAGTGELFF
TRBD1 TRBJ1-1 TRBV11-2 CASSLPPGGTNTEAFF
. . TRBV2 CASTLVVTSYEQYF
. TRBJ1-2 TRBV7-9 CASSLESRSYGYTF
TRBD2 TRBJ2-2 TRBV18 CASSPAQGLANTGELFF
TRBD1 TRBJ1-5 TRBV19 CASRETGVNQPQHF
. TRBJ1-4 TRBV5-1 CAGETEDNEKLFF
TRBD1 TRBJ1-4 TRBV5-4 CASSAGGTNEKLFF
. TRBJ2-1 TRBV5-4 CASSLGQGRHNEQFF
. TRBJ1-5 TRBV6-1 CASSEGGGSNQPQHF
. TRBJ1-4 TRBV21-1 CASSKSPLDLEKLFF
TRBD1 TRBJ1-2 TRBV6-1 CASSSQTGPNYGYTF
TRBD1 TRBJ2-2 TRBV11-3 CASSPGQGSAGELFF
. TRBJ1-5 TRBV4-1 CASSQESGRDQPQHF
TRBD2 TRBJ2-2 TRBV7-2 CASSLAPAGVTGELFF
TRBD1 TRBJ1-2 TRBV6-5 CASRSTGSAYGYTF
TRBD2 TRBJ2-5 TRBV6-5 CASSESVGGETQYF
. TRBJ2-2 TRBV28 CASTLSRPANTGELFF
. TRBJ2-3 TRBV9 CASSPGTLSTDTQYF
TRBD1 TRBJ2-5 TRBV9 CASSVVATGTKTQYF
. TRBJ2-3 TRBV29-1 CSVARDGTFTDTQYF
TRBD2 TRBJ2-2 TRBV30 CAWTALRTSGTTGELFF
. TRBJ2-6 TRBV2 CASSEGFRSGANVLTF
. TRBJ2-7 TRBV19 CASSSRESSYEQYF
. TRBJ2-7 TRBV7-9 CASGAGAYEQYF
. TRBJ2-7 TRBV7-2 CASSFLGASGVQYF
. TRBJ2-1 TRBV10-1 CATQARQANEQFF
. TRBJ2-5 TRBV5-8 CASSLAALEETQYF
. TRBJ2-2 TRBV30 CAWGDYGELFF
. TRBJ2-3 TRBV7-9 CASSLAYRYTDTQYF
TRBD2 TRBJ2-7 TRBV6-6 CASSYSLAGATYEQYF
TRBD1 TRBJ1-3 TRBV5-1 CASRRDSSGNTIYF
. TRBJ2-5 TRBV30 CAWSVGIQTQYF
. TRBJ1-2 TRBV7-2 CASRSAGGYGYTF
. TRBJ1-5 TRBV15 CATAATGNQPQHF
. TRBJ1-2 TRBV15 CATSREWDTQKRYGYTF
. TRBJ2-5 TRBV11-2 CASSLGEAETQYF
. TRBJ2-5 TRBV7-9 CASSLIGYF
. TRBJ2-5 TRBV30 CAWSQGLETQYF
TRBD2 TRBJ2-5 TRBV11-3 CASSLGTSGRGHRETQYF
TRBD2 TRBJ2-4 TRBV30 CAWSVGGRSRDIQYF
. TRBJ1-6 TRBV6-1 CASTEAAYNSPLHF
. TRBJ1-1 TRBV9 CASSVEQNTEAFF
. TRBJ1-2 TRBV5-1 CASSPKDGYGYTF
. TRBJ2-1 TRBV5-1 CASSFRQTSYNEQFF
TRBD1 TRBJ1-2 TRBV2 CASREPGQGIGYTF
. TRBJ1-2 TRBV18 CASSPSTGVFGYTF
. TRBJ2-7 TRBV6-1 CASTFRSSYEQYF
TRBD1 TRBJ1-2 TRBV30 CAWREGTGVAGYTF
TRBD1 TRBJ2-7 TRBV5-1 CASSFTGAYEQYF
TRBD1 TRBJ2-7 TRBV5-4 CASSMGQPSEQYF
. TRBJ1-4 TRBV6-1 CASSPRREKLFF
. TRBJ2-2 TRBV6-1 CASSESPGVIGELFF
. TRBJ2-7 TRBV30 CANPPRSEQYF